This T cell receptor beta chain is from a study of cytotoxic CD8 clonotypes in ibrutinib-treated CLL. Study as a whole: Overall, 25 or so responses were partial and 2 complete; following median 68 months, about 15 patients stayed remitted and approximately 12 progressed.

Between the trimmed V and J ends, which lost 4 bases and 7 bases, there was a span of 19 bases. Germline V gives CDR1 KGHSH, CDR2 LQKENI. This CDR3 has 15 amino acids. Broader study findings: Clonality went up at the time of ibrutinib response, stayed stable in sustained remission, and later dropped back toward its baseline level at progression. Public clonotypes proved infrequent, and on treatment they shrank or remained steady.

Concerning this clone itself: Antigen unknown.

Assay: immunoSEQ multiplex PCR; the TCRdb copy retains only in-frame clones and omits some. Of approximately 100,000 clones in the sample, 58% are singletons; the top ten hold about 40%. This receptor was obtained from a human donor with chronic lymphocytic leukemia. Material: PBMCs, obtained after 24 months of ibrutinib treatment. This chain uses TRBV18 with TRBJ1-1; possibly TRBD1 for D (5 bases). The DNA for the CDR3 is TGTGCCAGCTCACGAGGGACTGAGGGGACCAATGAAGCTTTCTTT. Translation: CASSRGTEGTNEAFF. The whole variable domain, filled in from reference TRBV18 and TRBJ1-1, reads NAGVMQNPRHLVRRRGQEARLRCSPMKGHSHVYWYRQLPEEGLKFMVYLQKENIIDESGMPKERFSAEFPKEGPSILRIQQVVRGDSAAYFCASSRGTEGTNEAFFGQGTRLTVV.